The subject of this entry is one TCR beta chain. Its antigen is undetermined. Both 60 Vbeta primers and 13 Jbeta primers went into the PCR. Original handling: There were around 80 million unique TCR beta chains by a later count, and approximately 10 million of them were shared. Data came from immunoSEQ multiplex PCR; TCRdb stores just in-frame clones and leaves some out. V, J and clone size reflect that table, while D and trimming were determined from the DNA. This sample yields 80,000 or so clones, of which over 55% are seen a single time; less than 7.5% belongs to the top ten. The data are from a study of cytomegalovirus exposure and HLA in healthy donors. Findings and caveats of the study: As a later analysis showed, a missense DCLRE1C variant was linked to trimming of TCR beta V- and J-genes. The only immune exposure information that was available was CMV serostatus. The investigators catalogued 150 to 200 TCR beta chains as cytomegalovirus-associated.

In germline, CDR1 is SGHRS, CDR2 YFSETQ. The CDR3 length is 14 residues. Trimming cost V 4 bases and J 4 bases; bases outside gene matches: 5. Sequenced material: PBMCs. The chain has TRBV5-1 and TRBJ2-5, with TRBD2 matching 9 bases. The origin of this receptor is a man aged 25 to 40 in good health and CMV-seropositive. The CDR3 region has the DNA TGCGCCAGCAGCCTGGCGGGAGGGGCAGAGACCCAGTACTTC. It is translated as CASSLAGGAETQYF.